The source of this T cell receptor (beta chain) is a study of T cell repertoires in cytomegalovirus infection. Overall study: CMV epitopes, recently identified HLA-C-restricted and well-studied HLA-B-restricted, were used. Public TCR beta signatures provided an indication of both CMV infection and a matching HLA type.

Comments on this clonotype: Its antigen remains unknown.

Study-level findings and limits: Based on cumulative public TCR beta family frequency, carriers of CMV plus the relevant HLA were identified. HLA-C-restricted, CMV-specific TCR beta clonotypes were dominant ex vivo.

CDR1 SEHNR and CDR2 FQNEAQ come from the germline V gene (reference sequence). Trimming took 5 bases from V and 6 from J; bases not matched to a gene: 10. The CDR3 is 16 residues long. Each CDR3 protein gets one entry after TCRdb re-called the reads with MiXCR. The sample records roughly 990,000 distinct CDR3 sequences, approximately 33% being singletons. The TCR comes from a human donor in good health (CMV status not recorded). Some clones in this sample may be carry-over from other donors' samples. Sequenced here: cultured CD8+ T cells from PBMCs, sampled from culture after CMV antigen stimulation. V gene TRBV7-9 combines with J gene TRBJ2-1; 10 bases agree with TRBD1. The CDR3 region is CASSPRDRGGSNEQFF. DNA of the CDR3: TGTGCCAGCAGCCCCCGGGACAGGGGAGGGAGCAATGAGCAGTTCTTC.